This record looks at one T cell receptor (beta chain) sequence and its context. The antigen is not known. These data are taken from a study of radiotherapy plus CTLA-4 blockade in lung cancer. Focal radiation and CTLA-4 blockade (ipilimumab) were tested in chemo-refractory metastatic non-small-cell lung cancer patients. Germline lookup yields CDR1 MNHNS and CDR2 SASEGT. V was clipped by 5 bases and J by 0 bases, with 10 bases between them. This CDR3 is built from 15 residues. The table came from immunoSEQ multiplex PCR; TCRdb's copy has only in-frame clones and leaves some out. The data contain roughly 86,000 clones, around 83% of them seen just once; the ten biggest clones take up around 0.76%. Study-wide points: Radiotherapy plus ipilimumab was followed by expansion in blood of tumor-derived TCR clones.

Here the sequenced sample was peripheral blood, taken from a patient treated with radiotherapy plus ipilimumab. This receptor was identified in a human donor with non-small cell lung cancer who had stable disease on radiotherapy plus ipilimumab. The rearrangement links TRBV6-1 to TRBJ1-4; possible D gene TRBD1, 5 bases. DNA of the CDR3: TGTGCCAGCAGTCCCGCAGGGTCAACTAATGAAAAACTGTTTTTT. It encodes CASSPAGSTNEKLFF.